This T cell receptor beta chain appears in the sequencing data of a study of blood T cell repertoires in COVID-19. The CDR3 runs to 15 residues. In germline, CDR1 is SNHLY, CDR2 FYNNEI. The J segment lost 13 bases and the V segment lost 6 bases, leaving 14 bases of the junction unmatched. Assay used: immunoSEQ multiplex PCR; TCRdb lists only in-frame clones, some missing. The table shows around 130,000 clones, with roughly four fifths occurring only once. This clone was observed a handful of times. The material sequenced was peripheral blood. This TCR was recovered from a woman aged 55-75 years with acute or convalescent COVID-19. V gene TRBV2 combines with J gene TRBJ1-6; 8 bases are a match to TRBD1. This CDR3 is CASRGQVGTLGPLHF. Here the CDR3 DNA reads TGTGCCAGCAGGGGACAGGTAGGGACCCTCGGGCCCCTCCACTTT.